The rows below give T cell receptor beta chains drawn from one sample of a study of early T cells in non-severe SARS-CoV-2 infection. TCRdb re-called the 5' RACE reads with MiXCR, one entry per CDR3 protein. The table has roughly 57,000 distinct CDR3 sequences, about 12% seen once. Sequencing was carried out using whole blood. The receptor set was obtained from an adult who was a healthcare worker with PCR-confirmed SARS-CoV-2 infection or an uninfected control (not recorded which). Both conserved end residues are part of each CDR3. The D gene is left open where the match is weak. Not every row has a clone size; where given, it reads once, few, many or a size class.

NA | TRBJ1-1 | TRBV9 | many | CASSPSDTLNTEAFF | TGTGCCAGCAGCCCCTCGGACACTTTGAACACTGAAGCTTTCTTT
NA | TRBJ1-2 | TRBV12-3/TRBV12-4 | many | CASSPLRRSNYGYTF | TGTGCCAGCAGTCCCCTCCGGCGTTCTAACTATGGCTACACCTTC
TRBD2 | TRBJ2-1 | TRBV7-3 | NA | CASSPGLAPNEQFF | TGTGCCAGCAGCCCGGGACTAGCGCCCAATGAGCAGTTCTTC
TRBD1 | TRBJ2-2 | TRBV7-3 | NA | CASSPGTGVTGELFF | TGTGCCAGCAGTCCCGGGACAGGGGTCACCGGGGAGCTGTTTTTT
TRBD1 | TRBJ2-5 | TRBV5-1 | NA | CASSVWTGPQETQYF | TGCGCCAGCAGCGTGTGGACAGGGCCACAAGAGACCCAGTACTTC
NA | TRBJ2-7 | TRBV20-1 | NA | CSAPQAKGGYEQYF | TGCAGTGCTCCCCAGGCGAAGGGGGGGTACGAGCAGTACTTC
NA | TRBJ2-2 | TRBV27 | many | CASSHGLNTGELFF | TGTGCCAGCAGCCACGGACTAAACACCGGGGAGCTGTTTTTT
TRBD2 | TRBJ2-3 | TRBV5-4 | many | CASSLRAGGLTLISDTQYF | TGTGCCAGCAGCTTGCGGGCGGGGGGGCTGACGTTAATATCAGATACGCAGTATTTT
NA | TRBJ1-3 | TRBV15 | few | CATSPHGNTIYF | TGTGCCACCAGCCCGCATGGAAACACCATATATTTT
TRBD2 | TRBJ2-3 | TRBV20-1 | many | CSASSGASTDTQYF | TGCAGTGCTAGTAGCGGGGCGAGCACAGATACGCAGTATTTT
NA | TRBJ2-5 | TRBV7-7 | few | CASSLGLGLSPTQYF | TGTGCTAGCAGCTTAGGACTCGGGCTCAGCCCGACCCAGTACTTC
NA | TRBJ2-5 | TRBV5-1 | many | CASSLAQSTQETQYF | TGCGCCAGCAGCTTGGCACAGTCTACCCAAGAGACCCAGTACTTC
NA | TRBJ2-1 | TRBV29-1 | NA | CSVDRGDEQFF | TGCAGCGTTGACAGGGGCGATGAGCAGTTCTTC
NA | TRBJ2-1 | TRBV9 | NA | CASSVVGGSYNEQFF | TGTGCCAGCAGCGTAGTGGGGGGATCCTACAATGAGCAGTTCTTC
NA | TRBJ2-3 | TRBV10-3 | few | CAISESPGGSSTDTQYF | TGTGCCATCAGTGAGTCTCCCGGTGGATCTAGCACAGATACGCAGTATTTT
NA | TRBJ2-7 | TRBV13 | many | CASSPGRSYEQYF | TGTGCCAGCAGCCCTGGCAGGTCCTACGAGCAGTACTTC
TRBD2 | TRBJ2-7 | TRBV20-1 | NA | CRAAGPKAGGQREQYF | TGCAGGGCGGCGGGTCCTAAAGCGGGGGGACAACGCGAGCAGTACTTC
NA | TRBJ2-4 | TRBV5-1 | many | CASSQEIRRTGPVAKNIQYF | TGCGCCAGCAGCCAGGAGATAAGACGGACGGGCCCGGTAGCCAAAAACATTCAGTACTTC
NA | TRBJ2-1 | TRBV9 | NA | CASGGGEQFF | TGTGCCAGCGGCGGCGGTGAGCAGTTCTTC
NA | TRBJ2-2 | TRBV6-6 | many | CASSLRGLADTGELFF | TGTGCCAGCAGTCTACGGGGATTAGCGGACACCGGGGAGCTGTTTTTT
TRBD2 | TRBJ2-3 | TRBV2 | few | CARQFSGELQYF | TGTGCCAGGCAGTTTAGCGGGGAACTGCAGTATTTT
NA | TRBJ1-2 | TRBV9 | few | CASSVASGAGYGYTF | TGTGCCAGCAGCGTAGCTTCAGGGGCAGGGTATGGCTACACCTTC
NA | TRBJ1-6 | TRBV3-1 | few | CASSQGGEWNSPLHF | TGTGCCAGCAGCCAAGGAGGGGAATGGAATTCACCCCTCCACTTT
NA | TRBJ1-1 | TRBV6-2/TRBV6-3 | few | CASSYVTGNAEAFF | TGTGCCAGCAGTTACGTTACAGGGAATGCTGAAGCTTTCTTT
NA | TRBJ1-2 | TRBV5-5 | many | CASSLEGALNYGYTF | TGTGCCAGCAGCTTGGAAGGGGCGCTTAACTATGGCTACACCTTC
NA | TRBJ1-1 | TRBV20-1 | NA | CSVLKGRTNTEAFF | TGCAGTGTGTTAAAGGGGCGGACGAACACTGAAGCTTTCTTT
TRBD1 | TRBJ2-3 | TRBV7-8 | few | CASSLNRGSTDTQYF | TGTGCCAGCAGCTTAAACAGGGGCAGCACAGATACGCAGTATTTT
NA | TRBJ1-2 | TRBV18 | few | CASSPSGYHGFTF | TGTGCCAGCTCACCATCGGGTTACCATGGCTTCACCTTC
NA | TRBJ2-2 | TRBV30 | many | CAWTRVLRAGELFF | TGTGCCTGGACGAGGGTCCTACGGGCCGGGGAGCTGTTTTTT
NA | TRBJ1-6 | TRBV20-1 | many | CSARSGNYNSPLHF | TGCAGTGCTAGGTCGGGGAACTATAATTCACCCCTCCACTTT
TRBD1 | TRBJ2-7 | TRBV5-1 | few | CASSDRQGPGEQYF | TGCGCCAGCAGCGACCGACAGGGCCCGGGAGAGCAGTACTTC
TRBD1 | TRBJ2-7 | TRBV11-2 | many | CASSFTQGTSYEQYF | TGTGCCAGCAGCTTTACACAGGGGACCTCCTACGAGCAGTACTTC
TRBD1 | TRBJ1-4 | TRBV4-3 | NA | CASSRSRGPNEKLFF | TGCGCCAGCAGCCGATCCAGGGGGCCTAATGAAAAACTGTTTTTT
NA | TRBJ1-6 | TRBV14 | NA | CASSQGQGSSYNSPLHF | TGTGCCAGCAGCCAAGGTCAGGGCAGCTCCTATAATTCACCCCTCCACTTT
NA | TRBJ1-4 | TRBV19 | few | CASRWTATSTNEKLFF | TGTGCCAGTAGATGGACAGCTACTTCAACTAATGAAAAACTGTTTTTT
TRBD2 | TRBJ2-1 | TRBV4-3 | many | CASSQDAPSGGAYNEQFF | TGCGCCAGCAGCCAAGATGCGCCCAGCGGGGGGGCCTACAATGAGCAGTTCTTC
NA | TRBJ2-1 | TRBV6-2/TRBV6-3 | many | CASSSQFPYNEQFF | TGTGCCAGCAGTTCACAATTCCCCTACAATGAGCAGTTCTTC
NA | TRBJ2-5 | TRBV7-2 | many | CASSLRLVRETQYF | TGTGCCAGCAGCTTAAGGCTGGTGAGGGAGACCCAGTACTTC
TRBD1 | TRBJ1-2 | TRBV12-3/TRBV12-4 | NA | CASSLALGQGANYGYTF | TGTGCCAGCAGTTTAGCTCTAGGACAGGGGGCTAACTATGGCTACACCTTC
NA | TRBJ1-4 | TRBV6-6 | NA | CASSTGTTEKLFF | TGTGCCAGCAGTACAGGGACAACTGAAAAACTGTTTTTT
TRBD1 | TRBJ2-5 | TRBV7-2 | NA | CASSHRQGASETQYF | TGTGCCAGCAGCCATCGACAGGGGGCAAGCGAGACCCAGTACTTC
TRBD1 | TRBJ2-1 | TRBV6-4 | NA | CASSDQGDYNEQFF | TGTGCCAGCAGTGACCAGGGGGACTACAATGAGCAGTTCTTC
NA | TRBJ2-2 | TRBV12-3/TRBV12-4 | many | CASSQGSGELFF | TGTGCCAGCAGTCAGGGATCCGGGGAGCTGTTTTTT
NA | TRBJ2-5 | TRBV29-1 | few | CSAATEETQYF | TGCAGCGCTGCTACGGAGGAGACCCAGTACTTC
NA | TRBJ1-6 | TRBV6-5 | NA | CASGPPLHF | TGTGCCAGCGGCCCACCCCTCCACTTT
NA | TRBJ2-5 | TRBV2 | NA | CASRGAGEETQYF | TGTGCCAGCAGAGGGGCCGGGGAAGAGACCCAGTACTTC
NA | TRBJ2-2 | TRBV19 | few | CASSITRPGELFF | TGTGCCAGTAGTATAACTAGACCCGGGGAGCTGTTTTTT
NA | TRBJ2-1 | TRBV27 | many | CASTLGNEQFF | TGTGCCAGCACCTTGGGTAATGAGCAGTTCTTC